This T cell receptor beta chain was profiled in a study of T-cell reconstitution after alpha-beta-depleted transplantation in children. Study-wide results and caveats: Some patients' high day-60 TCRbeta diversity was traced to surviving recipient T cells and thymic progenitors. Several hundred graft clones that had expanded were reportedly the source of alpha-beta T cells about two months after transplant. At one year after transplant, newly produced T cells mostly accounted for T-cell counts and diversity.

Note on this clonotype: Its target is not known.

This CDR3 comprises 16 residues. The germline V gene encodes CDR1 MGHRA and CDR2 YSYEKL. V dropped 4 bases and J dropped 5; count of bases not matched to a gene: 5. For TCRbeta, the library was prepared with unique molecular identifiers. TCRdb recomputed calls from the PCR reads with MiXCR, one row per CDR3 protein. The sample carries 75,000 to 80,000 distinct CDR3 sequences, about a sixth recorded once. The starting material was PBMCs, mostly from graft donor cells, obtained 360 days after TCRalphabeta/CD19-depleted stem cell transplant. The J gene is TRBJ2-5, the V gene TRBV4-1; TRBD2 matches at 15 bases. The receptor was isolated from a male patient under 10 years old who had a stem cell transplant for acute lymphoblastic leukemia, so the T cells may come from the graft donor. The CDR3: CASSPGLAGGGETQYF. The CDR3 DNA reads TGCGCCAGCAGCCCGGGACTAGCGGGAGGAGGGGAGACCCAGTACTTC.